The 14 T cell receptor beta chains listed next were all sequenced from one sample in a study of neoadjuvant anti-PD-1 for oral cavity cancer. Clones were read by immunoSEQ multiplex PCR, and TCRdb kept only the in-frame ones, dropping some. This table holds just over 65,000 clones, approximately 85% found once. Time point denoted: after neoadjuvant nivolumab, at surgical resection. The sample was PBMCs, taken after nivolumab (anti-PD-1) treatment. These receptors were obtained from a person aged 40 to 85 with oral cavity squamous cell carcinoma.

The chain is built from TRBV10-2 and TRBJ2-1; TRBD2 matches at 9 bases. There are 15 residues in the CDR3. The germline V gene has CDR1 WSHSY and CDR2 SAAADI. The ends lost 4 bases at V and 10 bases at J; junction bases unmatched: 11. The DNA for the CDR3 is TGCGCCAGCAGTGCGTTGGTGGCGGGAGGGCGGGAGCAGTTCTTC. It yields the protein CASSALVAGGREQFF.

There are a few counts of this clone. V and J are TRBV19 and TRBJ2-6, with D unresolved. The CDR3 consists of 14 residues. V was trimmed by 4 bases and J by 2 bases, leaving 6 bases between them. CDR1 is LNHDA and CDR2 is SQIVND in the germline V gene (reference sequence). The CDR3 nucleotides are TGTGCCAGTAGTAAGGACGCTGGGGCCAACGTCCTGACTTTC. As protein: CASSKDAGANVLTF.

This clone has just one count. J is TRBJ2-7 and V is TRBV5-1; TRBD1 aligns across 7 bases. The germline V gene has CDR1 SGHRS and CDR2 YFSETQ. This CDR3 region has 15 residues. V trimming: 4 bases; J trimming: 0 bases; junction bases outside the gene matches: 7. CDR3 sequence reads: CASSAQTGLSYEQYF. The DNA for the CDR3 is TGCGCCAGCAGCGCCCAGACAGGGCTCTCCTACGAGCAGTACTTC.

This clone is a singleton in its sample. The genes are TRBV20-1 and TRBJ2-7; D is uncertain. With 5 bases removed from V and 4 bases from J, the gap between germline ends came to 9 bases. Germline V CDR1 and CDR2: DFQATT, SNEGSKA (reference sequence). This CDR3 contains 11 residues. The CDR3 bases are TGCAGTGCTTCCAAGCAATACGAGCAGTACTTC. Its protein product is CSASKQYEQYF.

The rearrangement links TRBV25-1 to TRBJ1-1, with D possibly matching TRBD1 (5 bases). The V gene lost 5 bases and the J gene lost 11 bases, with 15 bases spanning the gap. The germline V gene has CDR1 MGHDK and CDR2 SYGVNS. The CDR3 sequence is 12 residues long. CDR3 amino acids: CASSSGARSAFF. CDR3 sequence (DNA): TGTGCCAGCAGTAGCGGGGCCAGATCGGCTTTCTTT.

This chain uses TRBV12-5 with TRBJ1-1; D gene unclear. CDR3 length: 13 residues. Germline CDR1 reads LGHNT; CDR2 reads FRNRAP. Trimming shortened V by 1 base and J by 10 bases, and 13 bases separated the two germline ends. CDR3: CASGLGGGMRAFF. The CDR3 coding sequence is TGTGCTAGTGGTTTGGGAGGAGGGATGCGAGCTTTCTTT.

The count of this clone is one. The V call is TRBV27, the J call TRBJ1-4, with 7 positions matching TRBD1. Germline loops: CDR1 MNHEY, CDR2 SMNVEV (reference sequence). Trimming cost V 4 bases and J 1 base; bases outside gene matches: 6. The CDR3 consists of 16 residues. CDR3 protein: CASSSDRAGTNEKLFF. The CDR3, as DNA: TGTGCCAGCAGTTCCGACAGGGCGGGAACTAATGAAAAACTGTTTTTT.

The J gene is TRBJ1-2, the V gene TRBV29-1; D gene ambiguous. This CDR3 is 16 amino acids long. Germline V gene lookup returns CDR1 SQVTM and CDR2 ANQGSEA. The V end was cut by 6 bases, the J end by 1 base, with 21 bases between. Written as DNA, the CDR3 is TGCAGCGTCAGACTTCCCCCGCACCTACTTAACTATGGCTACACCTTC. Protein sequence: CSVRLPPHLLNYGYTF.

The rearrangement uses TRBV15 and TRBJ2-5; a weak D match, TRBD1 (6 bases). Trimming cost V 1 base and J 5 bases, with 11 bases left between them. The CDR3 sequence is 14 residues long. The germline V gene has CDR1 LNHNV and CDR2 YYDKDF (reference sequence). CDR3 in DNA: TGTGCCACCAGCAGAGGACAGGCGGAGGAGACCCAGTACTTC. It is translated as CATSRGQAEETQYF.

This chain joins TRBV28 and TRBJ2-5, with D unresolved. The CDR3 totals 13 residues. Trimming shortened V by 6 bases and J by 0 bases, and 8 bases separated the two germline ends. Germline CDR1 MDHEN, CDR2 SYDVKM. The CDR3 coding sequence is TGTGCCAGCAGCGCACACCACCAAGAGACCCAGTACTTC. Protein product: CASSAHHQETQYF.

The chain joins TRBV28 to TRBJ1-1, with D possibly TRBD1 on 6 matching bases. Germline CDR1 is MDHEN and CDR2 is SYDVKM. V was pared by 6 bases and J by 4 bases, with 18 bases between. CDR3 length equals 15 residues. The CDR3 here is CASSTGGGASTEAFF. The CDR3 nucleotides read TGTGCCAGCAGCACGGGGGGGGGCGCGAGCACTGAAGCTTTCTTT.

This chain's CDR3 is CASSRNRYCGNTIYF. CDR3 nucleotides: TGTGCCAGCAGCAGAAACCGATATTGCGGAAACACCATATATTTT. The rearrangement uses TRBV21-1 and TRBJ1-3. TRBV21-1 is marked as a pseudogene. The CDR3 extends over 15 amino acids.

A few counts support this clone. The V and J genes are TRBV10-3 and TRBJ2-7, with D unresolved. This CDR3 spans 11 amino acids. Trimming pared 3 bases from V and 5 bases from J, leaving 5 bases between. Germline V gives CDR1 ENHRY, CDR2 SYGVKD. CDR3 DNA sequence: TGTGCCATCAGTGAACAAGACGAGCAGTACTTC. Protein sequence: CAISEQDEQYF.

The rearrangement joins TRBV6-5 to TRBJ1-1; D is unclear. Germline V CDR1 and CDR2: MNHEY, SVGAGI. Trimming stripped 9 bases from V and 1 base from J, with 9 bases between. This CDR3 spans 12 amino acids. The CDR3 region has the DNA TGTGCCAGTAGACGGGCGAACACTGAAGCTTTCTTT. The encoded protein is CASRRANTEAFF.